These 7 T cell receptor beta chains were sequenced from one sample in a study of T cell responses to AZD1222 COVID-19 vaccine (dated by TCRdb to the early 2020s). Receptor libraries were prepared by the immunoSEQ multiplex PCR assay. TCRdb mirrors the immuneACCESS table, restricted to in-frame sequences. Some clones are absent from its copies; in checked studies, under half trace to an unresolved V gene, and the reason for the others is unknown. The table for this sample lists about 110,000 clones; about 92% of them were counted only once. Jointly, the top ten make up about 1.2% of the sample. According to the study, the label for this sample's time point signals: baseline before first vaccination. This specimen consisted of peripheral blood, obtained on day 0 of AZD1222 vaccination. These receptors were collected from an adult in good health.

The chain combines TRBV4-3 with TRBJ2-2, with 9 bases identical to TRBD1. Trimming removed 0 bases from V and 7 bases from J; junction bases left unmatched: 6. CDR1 LGHNA and CDR2 YSLEER come from the germline V gene. CDR3 length: 16 residues. The CDR3 coding sequence is TGCGCCAGCAGCCAAGAAAGACAGGGGGTTCACGGGGAGCTGTTTTTT. This codes for CASSQERQGVHGELFF.

This chain connects TRBV20-1 to TRBJ1-2, with D unresolved. Trimming stripped 5 bases from V and 7 bases from J, with 11 bases between. This CDR3 contains 11 residues. The germline CDR1 and CDR2 sequences are DFQATT and SNEGSKA (reference sequence). CDR3 sequence reads: CSAQPHFGYTF. For the CDR3, the DNA is TGCAGTGCTCAACCCCACTTTGGCTACACCTTC.

The chain recombines TRBV9 with TRBJ1-2; D is possibly TRBD1 (6 bases). Trimming stripped 2 bases from V and 8 bases from J, with 19 bases between. Germline lookup yields CDR1 SGDLS and CDR2 YYNGEE. CDR3 length equals 15 residues. The CDR3 is CASSVSQGSGGGYTF. Written as DNA, the CDR3 is TGTGCCAGCAGCGTCTCACAGGGTTCCGGTGGCGGCTACACCTTC. The full variable domain, with the rest looked up from reference TRBV9 and TRBJ1-2, is DSGVTQTPKHLITATGQRVTLRCSPRSGDLSVYWYQQSLDQGLQFLIQYYNGEERAKGNILERFSAQQFPDLHSELNLSSLELGDSALYFCASSVSQGSGGGYTFGSGTRLTVV.

The chain recombines TRBV7-9 with TRBJ2-7, with 8 bases aligning to TRBD2. The V gene end was trimmed by 5 bases and the J gene end by 0 bases; junction bases not matched to a gene: 6. Per the germline V gene, CDR1 is SEHNR and CDR2 is FQNEAQ (reference sequence). CDR3 size: 15 residues. The chain's CDR3 is CASSPLAGSSYEQYF. CDR3 DNA: TGTGCCAGCAGCCCATTAGCGGGGAGCTCCTACGAGCAGTACTTC.

The rearrangement joins TRBV6-6 to TRBJ1-1; tentatively, D is TRBD1 (6 bases). CDR3 length: 16 amino acids. Looked up from germline, CDR1 is MNHNY and CDR2 is SVGAGI (reference sequence). The germline V and J ends were trimmed by 3 bases and 2 bases, with 16 bases remaining between them. The CDR3 protein is CASSYGAGDYNTEAFF. CDR3 sequence (DNA): TGTGCCAGCAGTTATGGAGCAGGGGACTATAACACTGAAGCTTTCTTT.

V usage is TRBV5-4 and J usage is TRBJ1-6; 9 nucleotides align to TRBD1. Germline V gene lookup returns CDR1 SGHNT and CDR2 YYREEE (reference sequence). The J segment lost 8 bases and the V segment lost 4 bases, leaving 4 bases of the junction unmatched. The CDR3 loop spans 14 amino acids. The chain's CDR3 is CASSLDRGDSPLHF. The CDR3 DNA sequence: TGTGCCAGCAGCCTGGACAGGGGAGATTCACCCCTCCACTTT.

J is TRBJ2-5 and V is TRBV27; D perhaps matches TRBD2 (5 bases). CDR1 and CDR2 (germline): MNHEY, SMNVEV (reference sequence). The ends were cut back, 5 bases at V and 5 bases at J, with 12 bases in the middle. The length of the CDR3 is 13 residues. Written as DNA, the CDR3 is TGTGCCAGCAGTCCCGCGCGCGGGGAGACCCAGTACTTC. As protein: CASSPARGETQYF.